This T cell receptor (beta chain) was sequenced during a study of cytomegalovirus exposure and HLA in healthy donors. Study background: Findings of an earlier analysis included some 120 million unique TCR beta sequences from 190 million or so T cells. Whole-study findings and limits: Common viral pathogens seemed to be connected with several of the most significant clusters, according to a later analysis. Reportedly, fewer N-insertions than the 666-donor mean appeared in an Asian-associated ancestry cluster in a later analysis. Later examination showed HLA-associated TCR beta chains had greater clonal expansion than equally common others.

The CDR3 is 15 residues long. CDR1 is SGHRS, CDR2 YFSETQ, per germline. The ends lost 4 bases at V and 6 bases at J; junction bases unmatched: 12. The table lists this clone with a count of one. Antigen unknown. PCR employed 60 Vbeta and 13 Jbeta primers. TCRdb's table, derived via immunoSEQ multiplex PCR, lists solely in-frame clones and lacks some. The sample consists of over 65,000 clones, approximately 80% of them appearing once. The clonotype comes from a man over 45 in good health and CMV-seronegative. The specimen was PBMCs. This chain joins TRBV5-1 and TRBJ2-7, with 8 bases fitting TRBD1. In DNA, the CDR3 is TGCGCCAGCAGCGTCCCCCAGGGGGCTACGGGCGAGCAGTACTTC. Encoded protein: CASSVPQGATGEQYF.